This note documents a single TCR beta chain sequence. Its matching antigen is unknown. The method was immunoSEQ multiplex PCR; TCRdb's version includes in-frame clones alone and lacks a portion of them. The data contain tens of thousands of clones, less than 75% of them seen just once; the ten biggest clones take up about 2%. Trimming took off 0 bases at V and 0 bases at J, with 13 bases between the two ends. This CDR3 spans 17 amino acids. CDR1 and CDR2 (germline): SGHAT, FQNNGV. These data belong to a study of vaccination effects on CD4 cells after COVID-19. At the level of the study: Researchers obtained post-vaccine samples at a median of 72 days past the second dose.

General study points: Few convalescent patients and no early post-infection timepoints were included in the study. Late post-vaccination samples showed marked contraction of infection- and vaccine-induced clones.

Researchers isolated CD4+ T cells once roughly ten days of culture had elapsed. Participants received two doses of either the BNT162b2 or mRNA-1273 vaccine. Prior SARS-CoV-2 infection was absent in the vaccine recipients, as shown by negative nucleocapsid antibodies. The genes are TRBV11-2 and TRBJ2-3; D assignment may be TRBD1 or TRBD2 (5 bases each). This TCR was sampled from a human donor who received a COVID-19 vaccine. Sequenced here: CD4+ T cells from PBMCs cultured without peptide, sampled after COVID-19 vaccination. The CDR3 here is CASSLELGTKSTDTQYF. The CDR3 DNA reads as TGTGCCAGCAGCTTAGAGTTAGGGACGAAAAGCACAGATACGCAGTATTTT.